One sample yielded the 20 T cell receptor beta chains listed below, sequenced in a study of CD4+ T cells in melanoma. Measured with immunoSEQ multiplex PCR; TCRdb has only the in-frame clones, and not every one. The table lists some 150,000 clones, nearly 95% of them singletons. Every receptor here comes from a human donor with melanoma.

The rearrangement uses TRBV6-5 and TRBJ1-5, with a weak D call TRBD1 (5 bases). CDR3 length equals 14 residues. Germline lookup yields CDR1 MNHEY and CDR2 SVGAGI. With 5 bases removed from V and 6 bases from J, the gap between germline ends came to 14 bases. Here the CDR3 DNA reads TGTGCCAGCAGTCCTACAGGTCAGGGTCAGCCCCAGCATTTT. Translating it yields CASSPTGQGQPQHF.

The chain couples TRBV7-9 to TRBJ2-3, with 9 bases matching TRBD1. The CDR3 spans 13 residues. CDR1 is SEHNR and CDR2 is FQNEAQ in the germline V gene (reference sequence). After removal of 7 bases from V and 10 bases from J, the junction contained 9 bases not matched to a gene. In nucleotides, the CDR3 is TGTGCCAGCACCTATGGGACAGGGCTGGCGCAGTATTTT. Protein sequence: CASTYGTGLAQYF.

The rearrangement uses TRBV6-1 and TRBJ2-7; TRBD1 matches at 12 bases. The CDR3 runs 15 residues. The germline CDR1 and CDR2 sequences are MNHNS and SASEGT. CDR3 DNA sequence: TGTGCAATCGGGACCGGGGGGACAGGGGGCGGCGAGCAGTACTTC. Translated: CAIGTGGTGGGEQYF.

The gene calls are TRBV30 and TRBJ1-3; D remains unclear. V lost 2 bases, J lost 1 base, and 12 bases lay in between. The CDR3 is made up of 15 amino acids. Germline V gene data show CDR1 as GTSNPN and CDR2 as SVGIG (reference sequence). The CDR3 protein is CAWSLQGLSGNTIYF. The CDR3 nucleotides read TGTGCCTGGAGTCTCCAAGGTTTATCTGGAAACACCATATATTTT.

The CDR3 reads CASSLAPSGEQFF. DNA for the CDR3: TGTGCCAGCAGCTTAGCACCCAGCGGGGAGCAGTTCTTC. The V call is TRBV7-8, the J call TRBJ2-1; a possible D gene is TRBD2 (6 bases). CDR1 is SGHVS and CDR2 is FQNEAQ in the germline V gene. V shed 0 bases and J shed 10 bases, with 10 bases lying between them. The CDR3 spans 13 residues.

The gene calls are TRBV19 and TRBJ1-2; weak D call: TRBD1 (5 bases). The V end lost 1 base, the J end lost 7 bases, and 16 bases lay between the germline ends. CDR1 and CDR2 from the germline V gene are LNHDA and SQIVND (reference sequence). This CDR3 is built from 15 residues. The CDR3 is CASSIVEQGGPGYTF. The CDR3 DNA is TGTGCCAGTAGTATAGTGGAGCAGGGCGGACCTGGCTACACCTTC.

The sample holds a few counts of this clone. The CDR3: CASSADRFSEAFF. The CDR3 DNA follows: TGCGCCAGCAGTGCGGACAGGTTTTCTGAAGCTTTCTTT. The chain links TRBV10-1 to TRBJ1-1, with 7 bases aligning to TRBD1. The junction had 5 bases not matched to a gene; V was cut back by 4 bases and J by 6 bases. CDR1 WNHNN and CDR2 SYGVQD come from the germline V gene (reference sequence). The CDR3 is 13 residues long.

The chain couples TRBV4-1 to TRBJ1-5; D not certain. The germline V gene has CDR1 MGHRA and CDR2 YSYEKL. V shed 0 bases and J shed 2 bases, with 11 bases lying between them. The CDR3 contains 16 residues. The CDR3 nucleotides are TGCGCCAGCAGCCAAGACGGCGGCATCGGCAATCAGCCCCAGCATTTT. This encodes CASSQDGGIGNQPQHF.

This chain connects TRBV7-2 to TRBJ2-3, with TRBD2 matching 8 bases. Germline-derived CDR1 and CDR2 are SGHTA and FQGNSA. The CDR3 runs to 14 residues. V was clipped by 3 bases and J by 1 base; unmatched bases: 0. The CDR3 sequence: CASSLGLGTDTQYF. Here the CDR3 DNA reads TGTGCCAGCAGCTTGGGACTAGGCACAGATACGCAGTATTTT.

V is TRBV5-5 and J is TRBJ2-5; D is perhaps TRBD2 (5 bases). The CDR3 loop spans 15 amino acids. Germline V gives CDR1 SGHKS, CDR2 YYEKEE (reference sequence). Between the trimmed V and J ends, which lost 1 base and 4 bases, there was a span of 14 bases. This chain's CDR3 is CASSLTELVGETQYF. The CDR3 DNA reads as TGTGCCAGCAGCTTGACCGAACTAGTGGGAGAGACCCAGTACTTC. Using reference TRBV5-5 and TRBJ2-5 for the parts outside the CDR3, the full variable domain is DAGVTQSPTHLIKTRGQQVTLRCSPISGHKSVSWYQQVLGQGPQFIFQYYEKEERGRGNFPDRFSARQFPNYSSELNVNALLLGDSALYLCASSLTELVGETQYFGPGTRLLVL.

The J gene is TRBJ1-1, the V gene TRBV15, with TRBD1 as a possible D gene (5 bases). Germline CDR1 and CDR2: LNHNV and YYDKDF (reference sequence). V dropped 3 bases and J dropped 6 bases, with 17 bases sitting between them. This CDR3 has 15 amino acids. The CDR3 coding sequence is TGTGCCACCAGCAGCAGGGACTTCCTTCTTGCTGAAGCTTTCTTT. It specifies CATSSRDFLLAEAFF.

This chain joins TRBV18 and TRBJ1-2; the D gene is possibly TRBD1 (6 bases). Germline V gene sequence: CDR1 KGHSH, CDR2 LQKENI. V lost 2 bases, J lost 6 bases, and 19 bases lay in between. CDR3 size: 16 residues. This CDR3 reads CASSPRTDIITNGYTF. Here the CDR3 DNA reads TGTGCCAGCTCACCAAGGACAGATATTATTACAAATGGCTACACCTTC.

This rearrangement joins TRBV7-3 to TRBJ2-1, with 10 bases fitting TRBD1. The trim removed 2 bases at V and 6 bases at J, leaving 1 base unmatched. CDR1 is SGHTA, CDR2 FQGTGA, per germline. The CDR3 is 14 residues long. CDR3 loop: CASSLGTGVNEQFF. The CDR3 DNA is TGTGCCAGCAGCTTAGGGACAGGGGTCAATGAGCAGTTCTTC.

This clone has just one count. The chain uses TRBV5-4 and TRBJ1-1, with D uncertain. This CDR3 has 13 residues. Per germline, CDR1 SGHNT and CDR2 YYREEE (reference sequence). With 2 bases removed from V and 3 bases from J, the gap between germline ends came to 8 bases. CDR3 bases: TGTGCCAGCAGCTTTGTTCGGGACACTGAAGCTTTCTTT. It yields the protein CASSFVRDTEAFF.

The chain couples TRBV5-1 to TRBJ2-5; TRBD2 might be the D (7 bases). The CDR3 loop spans 13 amino acids. Germline V lookup: CDR1 SGHRS, CDR2 YFSETQ. Trimming left V 5 bases short and J 5 bases short, with 13 bases between. The CDR3 region is CASSVQGGETQYF. The CDR3 nucleotides are TGCGCCAGCAGTGTACAGGGAGGGGAGACCCAGTACTTC.

The J gene is TRBJ2-1, the V gene TRBV27, with 9 positions matching TRBD1. The CDR3 has 15 residues. With 5 bases clipped from V and 6 bases from J, the junction kept 8 bases outside the gene matches. Germline V gene sequence: CDR1 MNHEY, CDR2 SMNVEV (reference sequence). In DNA, the CDR3 is TGTGCCAGCAGTCCGAGCGGGACAGGGCTCAATGAGCAGTTCTTC. Its protein is CASSPSGTGLNEQFF.

The rearrangement links TRBV7-2 to TRBJ2-3; D uncertain. Germline V gene sequence: CDR1 SGHTA, CDR2 FQGNSA. The CDR3 spans 12 residues. V was pared by 5 bases and J by 2 bases, with 5 bases between. The CDR3: CASSPFTDTQYF. For the CDR3, the DNA is TGTGCCAGCAGCCCGTTCACAGATACGCAGTATTTT.

V is TRBV5-5 and J is TRBJ1-4, with D tentatively TRBD1 (6 bases). Looked up from germline, CDR1 is SGHKS and CDR2 is YYEKEE (reference sequence). The CDR3 is 14 amino acids. V was shortened by 6 bases and J by 5 bases, with 14 bases between the two germline ends. Here the CDR3 reads CASTRTDRNEKLFF. The CDR3 nucleotides read TGTGCCAGCACCAGGACAGATCGAAATGAAAAACTGTTTTTT.

This clone was seen a handful of times. The same CDR3 arises from other DNA sequences in this sample as well. This chain links TRBV5-4 with TRBJ1-2; D ambiguous. There are 14 residues in the CDR3. The germline gives CDR1 SGHNT, CDR2 YYREEE (reference sequence). Deletions cut 5 bases from V and 1 base from J, with 12 bases between. CDR3 sequence: CASSLRGYNYGYTF. The CDR3, as DNA: TGTGCCAGCAGTCTGAGAGGATATAACTATGGCTACACCTTC.

V is TRBV2 and J is TRBJ1-1; TRBD1 might be the D (5 bases). The V end was cut by 5 bases, the J end by 4 bases, with 17 bases between. The CDR3 loop spans 15 amino acids. Germline loops: CDR1 SNHLY, CDR2 FYNNEI. This CDR3 reads CASSSTGAGGTEAFF. CDR3 nucleotide sequence: TGTGCCAGCAGTTCCACAGGAGCGGGGGGCACTGAAGCTTTCTTT.